These 25 T cell receptor beta chains were all obtained from the same sample, sequenced in a study of cytomegalovirus exposure and HLA in healthy donors. A multiplex PCR was run with 60 Vbeta primers and 13 Jbeta primers. Using immunoSEQ multiplex PCR, the repertoire was profiled, and TCRdb retains in-frame clones only, with some absent. There are around 140,000 clones in the sample; about 74% occur only once, and approximately 0.94% lies in the top ten. The sequenced sample was PBMCs. Receptors originate from a woman between 55 and 75 years old in good health and CMV-seronegative.

The chain combines TRBV5-1 with TRBJ2-5, with 14 bases that match TRBD2. Unmatched junction bases numbered 3, after V lost 4 bases and J lost 1 base. Per germline, CDR1 SGHRS and CDR2 YFSETQ. The CDR3 has 16 amino acids. CDR3 nucleotide sequence: TGCGCCAGCAGCCGACTAGCGGGGGGGCGCCAAGAGACCCAGTACTTC. This sequence encodes CASSRLAGGRQETQYF.

This rearrangement joins TRBV19 to TRBJ1-5; D is uncertain. The CDR3 totals 15 residues. Germline V CDR1 and CDR2: LNHDA, SQIVND (reference sequence). Trimming took 5 bases from V and 2 from J, leaving 13 bases between them. CDR3: CASSPRDLGNQPQHF. The DNA of the CDR3 is TGTGCCAGTAGTCCCCGGGATCTTGGCAATCAGCCCCAGCATTTT.

The V gene is TRBV6-1, the J gene TRBJ1-1; the match to TRBD1 covers 7 bases. V lost 11 bases and J lost 3; bases outside the gene matches: 9. From germline, CDR1 is MNHNS and CDR2 SASEGT. The CDR3 has 13 residues. CDR3 protein: CASTGAAYTEAFF. DNA for the CDR3: TGTGCCTCCACAGGGGCCGCATACACTGAAGCTTTCTTT.

V usage is TRBV21-1 and J usage is TRBJ1-1; the table's D call, TRBD1, has no DNA check behind it. TRBV21-1 is designated a pseudogene. This CDR3 comprises 16 residues. In nucleotides, the CDR3 is TGTGCCAGCAGCAATGTGGGGCGGACGGCCGCGACTGAAGCTTTCTTT. Translated: CASSNVGRTAATEAFF.

The rearrangement joins TRBV18 to TRBJ2-7; tentatively, D is TRBD2 (5 bases). Trimming left V 4 bases short and J 2 bases short, with 12 bases between. Germline-derived CDR1 and CDR2 are KGHSH and LQKENI. The length of the CDR3 is 14 residues. This CDR3 is CASSHSGVTYEQYF. In nucleotides, the CDR3 is TGTGCCAGCTCACATTCCGGGGTCACCTACGAGCAGTACTTC.

The chain carries TRBV5-1 and TRBJ2-5; D is possibly TRBD1 (5 bases). CDR1 is SGHRS and CDR2 is YFSETQ in the germline V gene. The germline V and J ends were trimmed by 0 bases and 5 bases, with 11 bases remaining between them. This CDR3 has 14 amino acids. CDR3 bases: TGCGCCAGCAGCTTGGTTAGCTGGGGCGAGACCCAGTACTTC. Its protein product is CASSLVSWGETQYF. The complete variable domain, with remaining parts taken from reference TRBV5-1 and TRBJ2-5, reads KAGVTQTPRYLIKTRGQQVTLSCSPISGHRSVSWYQQTPGQGLQFLFEYFSETQRNKGNFPGRFSGRQFSNSRSEMNVSTLELGDSALYLCASSLVSWGETQYFGPGTRLLVL.

This chain uses TRBV18 with TRBJ1-5; no reliable D call. Germline CDR1 KGHSH, CDR2 LQKENI. With 6 bases removed from V and 5 bases from J, the gap between germline ends came to 8 bases. The CDR3 length is 12 residues. The CDR3 bases are TGTGCCAGCTCTAAACGCGATCAGCCCCAGCATTTT. It is translated as CASSKRDQPQHF. The variable domain in full, with the rest retrieved from reference TRBV18 and TRBJ1-5, is NAGVMQNPRHLVRRRGQEARLRCSPMKGHSHVYWYRQLPEEGLKFMVYLQKENIIDESGMPKERFSAEFPKEGPSILRIQQVVRGDSAAYFCASSKRDQPQHFGDGTRLSIL.

This chain joins TRBV5-1 and TRBJ2-3; 7 nucleotides agree with TRBD1. V lost 4 bases, J lost 4 bases, and 3 bases stayed unmatched. The CDR3 has 13 residues. Germline loops: CDR1 SGHRS, CDR2 YFSETQ. The CDR3 nucleotides are TGCGCCAGCAGCCCAGGACAGGCAGATACGCAGTATTTT. Amino acids: CASSPGQADTQYF.

This clone was counted a single time. The J gene is TRBJ2-7, the V gene TRBV5-1, with 7 bases identical to TRBD1. Germline CDR1 is SGHRS and CDR2 is YFSETQ. The J segment lost 5 bases and the V segment lost 4 bases, leaving 9 bases of the junction unmatched. The CDR3 length is 14 residues. CDR3: CASSVDRARNEQYF. The DNA for the CDR3 is TGCGCCAGCAGCGTTGACAGGGCCAGGAACGAGCAGTACTTC.

The chain carries TRBV10-1 and TRBJ2-4; TRBD1 aligns across 10 bases. CDR1 is WNHNN and CDR2 is SYGVQD in the germline V gene (reference sequence). V shed 8 bases and J 2 bases; nucleotides not matched to a gene: 9. The CDR3 loop spans 16 amino acids. As DNA, the CDR3 is TGCGCCAGCGGGACAGGGGTTGGGGTCCCCAAAAACATTCAGTACTTC. Residues: CASGTGVGVPKNIQYF.

This clone was seen just once. The rearrangement links TRBV2 to TRBJ2-4; D uncertain. CDR1 is SNHLY and CDR2 is FYNNEI in the germline V gene. Trimming left V 6 bases short and J 6 bases short, with 21 bases between. The CDR3 is made up of 16 amino acids. The CDR3 DNA is TGTGCCAGCAGCCCCCCGGCAGGATCTAAACCAAACATTCAGTACTTC. This translates into CASSPPAGSKPNIQYF.

Only one count was recorded for this clone. The chain is built from TRBV30 and TRBJ1-6; D gene unclear. The CDR3 has 15 residues. The germline V and J ends were trimmed by 0 bases and 7 bases, with 13 bases remaining between them. In germline, CDR1 is GTSNPN, CDR2 SVGIG (reference sequence). CDR3: CAWSVPGSQNSPLHF. CDR3 in DNA: TGTGCCTGGAGTGTACCCGGGAGTCAAAATTCACCCCTCCACTTT.

The table lists this clone with a few counts. This rearrangement joins TRBV5-4 to TRBJ1-1, with D possibly matching TRBD1 (5 bases). Trimming took 0 bases from V and 5 from J, leaving 14 bases between them. CDR3 length equals 15 residues. Germline CDR1 reads SGHNT; CDR2 reads YYREEE (reference sequence). The CDR3: CASSLGVGAGTEAFF. CDR3 DNA: TGTGCCAGCAGCTTGGGGGTCGGGGCGGGGACTGAAGCTTTCTTT.

A single count supports this clone. This chain links TRBV21-1 with TRBJ1-4; TRBD1 is the table's D call, not checked against the DNA. TRBV21-1 represents a pseudogene. This CDR3 has 19 amino acids. The CDR3 DNA reads TGTGCCAGCAGCAAATCCAGGTCCCTCACAGGGGATGTAAGTGAAAAACTGTTTTTT. The encoded protein is CASSKSRSLTGDVSEKLFF.

This clone has just a few counts. The CDR3 here is CAWSSDRGKLEAFF. DNA of the CDR3: TGTGCCTGGAGTTCGGACAGGGGAAAACTTGAAGCTTTCTTT. The genes are TRBV30 and TRBJ1-1; 9 nucleotides agree with TRBD1. CDR1 is GTSNPN and CDR2 is SVGIG in the germline V gene (reference sequence). V dropped 2 bases and J dropped 7; count of bases not matched to a gene: 8. The CDR3 is 14 amino acids.

The V gene is TRBV6-5, the J gene TRBJ1-4; a possible D gene is TRBD1 (6 bases). The CDR3 has 15 residues. The germline V gene encodes CDR1 MNHEY and CDR2 SVGAGI. V gave up 6 bases and J gave up 8 bases, with 19 bases separating them. CDR3 protein: CASRNGGQGREKLFF. The CDR3, as DNA: TGTGCCAGCAGGAACGGGGGGCAGGGCAGAGAAAAACTGTTTTTT.

The chain joins TRBV7-3 to TRBJ2-2; the D gene is possibly TRBD2 (5 bases). The V end was cut by 2 bases, the J end by 7 bases, with 5 bases between. Germline values: CDR1 SGHTA, CDR2 FQGTGA. The CDR3 totals 12 residues. DNA of the CDR3: TGTGCCAGCAGCTTACGGGGCGGGGAGCTGTTTTTT. As protein: CASSLRGGELFF.

The chain recombines TRBV16 with TRBJ1-2; D is perhaps TRBD1 (5 bases). Germline values: CDR1 KGHSY, CDR2 FQNENV. There are 15 residues in the CDR3. V was trimmed by 6 bases and J by 4 bases, leaving 18 bases between them. CDR3 amino acids: CASSHNRGDPYGYTF. In DNA, the CDR3 is TGTGCCAGCAGTCACAATCGGGGGGATCCCTATGGCTACACCTTC. The full variable domain, in which reference TRBV16 and TRBJ1-2 provide the parts outside the CDR3, is GEEVAQTPKHLVRGEGQKAKLYCAPIKGHSYVFWYQQVLKNEFKFLISFQNENVFDETGMPKERFSAKCLPNSPCSLEIQATKLEDSAVYFCASSHNRGDPYGYTFGSGTRLTVV.

The rearrangement joins TRBV20-1 to TRBJ2-7; no firm D call. V lost 2 bases to trimming and J lost 3 bases, with 5 bases between them. Per germline, CDR1 DFQATT and CDR2 SNEGSKA (reference sequence). The CDR3 runs to 11 residues. As DNA, the CDR3 is TGCAGTGCTAGACTCGGCTACGAGCAGTACTTC. It is translated as CSARLGYEQYF.

The chain combines TRBV10-1 with TRBJ2-3; 10 positions match TRBD2. CDR1 is WNHNN and CDR2 is SYGVQD in the germline V gene (reference sequence). The junction had 16 bases not matched to a gene; V was cut back by 1 base and J by 6 bases. This CDR3 has 19 residues. The CDR3 sequence: CASSEFRASGSRGTDTQYF. The CDR3 DNA is TGCGCCAGCAGTGAGTTTAGAGCTAGCGGGAGTCGGGGGACTGATACGCAGTATTTT.

The rearrangement joins TRBV7-9 to TRBJ1-4; TRBD1 matches at 9 bases. The germline V gene encodes CDR1 SEHNR and CDR2 FQNEAQ (reference sequence). This CDR3 is 13 amino acids long. V lost 5 bases, J lost 11 bases, and 6 bases stayed unmatched. CDR3 sequence (DNA): TGTGCCAGCAGCCCGGGACAGGGTTGGAAACTGTTTTTT. Amino acid sequence: CASSPGQGWKLFF.

The chain employs TRBV27 and TRBJ1-4, with TRBD1 matching over 7 bases. The CDR3 is made up of 15 amino acids. Losses at the gene ends were 5 bases for V and 3 bases for J; bases not matched to a gene: 6. Germline V lookup: CDR1 MNHEY, CDR2 SMNVEV (reference sequence). The CDR3 spells CASSMRDRPNEKLFF. The CDR3 region has the DNA TGTGCCAGCAGTATGAGGGACAGACCTAATGAAAAACTGTTTTTT.

This rearrangement joins TRBV5-1 to TRBJ1-3; a weak D match, TRBD1 (5 bases). V lost 3 bases and J lost 0, with 16 bases in between. The length of the CDR3 is 17 residues. Germline V gives CDR1 SGHRS, CDR2 YFSETQ. CDR3 region: CASSSGSGDSSGNTIYF. The CDR3 region has the DNA TGCGCCAGCAGCTCAGGGTCTGGGGATTCCTCTGGAAACACCATATATTTT.

The chain combines TRBV28 with TRBJ1-6; TRBD1 matches at 8 bases. This CDR3 comprises 15 residues. Trimming cost V 5 bases and J 7 bases; bases outside gene matches: 7. CDR1 is MDHEN, CDR2 SYDVKM, per germline. The chain's CDR3 is CASSLTGAGNSPLHF. CDR3 nucleotides: TGTGCCAGCAGTCTGACAGGGGCGGGAAATTCACCCCTCCACTTT.

The chain recombines TRBV19 with TRBJ1-3, with TRBD1 matching 8 bases. This CDR3 contains 14 residues. Germline CDR1 reads LNHDA; CDR2 reads SQIVND (reference sequence). The V gene end was trimmed by 7 bases and the J gene end by 4 bases; junction bases not matched to a gene: 6. This CDR3 is CASKGRGPGNTIYF. CDR3 nucleotide sequence: TGTGCCAGTAAGGGCAGGGGGCCCGGAAACACCATATATTTT.